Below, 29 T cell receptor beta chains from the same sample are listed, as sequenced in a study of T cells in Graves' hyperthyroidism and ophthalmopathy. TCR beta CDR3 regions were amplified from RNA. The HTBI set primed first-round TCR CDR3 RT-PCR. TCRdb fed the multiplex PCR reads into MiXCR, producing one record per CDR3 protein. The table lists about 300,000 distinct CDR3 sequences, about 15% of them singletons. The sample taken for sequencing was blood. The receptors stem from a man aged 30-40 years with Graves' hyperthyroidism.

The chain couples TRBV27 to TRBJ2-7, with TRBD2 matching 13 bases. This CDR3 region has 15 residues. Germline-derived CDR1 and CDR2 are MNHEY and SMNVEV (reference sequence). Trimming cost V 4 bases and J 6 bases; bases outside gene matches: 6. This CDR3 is CASSSGLAGFSEQYF. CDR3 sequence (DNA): TGTGCCAGCAGTTCGGGACTAGCGGGATTCTCCGAGCAGTACTTC.

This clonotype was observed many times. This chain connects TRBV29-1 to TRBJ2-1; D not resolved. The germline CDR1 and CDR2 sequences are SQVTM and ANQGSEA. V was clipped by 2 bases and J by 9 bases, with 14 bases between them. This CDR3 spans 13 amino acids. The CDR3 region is CSVESGFGGEQFF. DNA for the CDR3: TGCAGCGTTGAAAGTGGGTTTGGCGGTGAGCAGTTCTTC.

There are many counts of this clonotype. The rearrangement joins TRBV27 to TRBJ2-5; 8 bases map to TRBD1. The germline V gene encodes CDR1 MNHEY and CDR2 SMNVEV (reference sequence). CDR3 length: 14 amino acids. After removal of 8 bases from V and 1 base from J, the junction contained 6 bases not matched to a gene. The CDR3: CASAGDRRQETQYF. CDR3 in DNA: TGTGCCAGCGCCGGGGACAGGCGCCAAGAGACCCAGTACTTC.

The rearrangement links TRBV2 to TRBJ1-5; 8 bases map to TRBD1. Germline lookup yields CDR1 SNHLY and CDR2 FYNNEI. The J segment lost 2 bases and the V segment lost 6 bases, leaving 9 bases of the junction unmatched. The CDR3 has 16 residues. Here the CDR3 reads CASRGQGASGNQPQHF. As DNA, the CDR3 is TGTGCCAGCAGAGGGCAGGGGGCGAGTGGCAATCAGCCCCAGCATTTT. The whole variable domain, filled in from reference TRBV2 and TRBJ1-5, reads EPEVTQTPSHQVTQMGQEVILRCVPISNHLYFYWYRQILGQKVEFLVSFYNNEISEKSEIFDDQFSVERPDGSNFTLKIRSTKLEDSAMYFCASRGQGASGNQPQHFGDGTRLSIL.

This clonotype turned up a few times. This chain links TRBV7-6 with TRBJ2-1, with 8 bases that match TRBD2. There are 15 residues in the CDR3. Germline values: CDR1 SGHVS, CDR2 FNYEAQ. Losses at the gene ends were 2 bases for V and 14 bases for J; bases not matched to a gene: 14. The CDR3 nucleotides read TGTGCCAGCAGCTTAAATAGCAGGGCGGGAGGCCGGGAGTTCTTC. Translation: CASSLNSRAGGREFF.

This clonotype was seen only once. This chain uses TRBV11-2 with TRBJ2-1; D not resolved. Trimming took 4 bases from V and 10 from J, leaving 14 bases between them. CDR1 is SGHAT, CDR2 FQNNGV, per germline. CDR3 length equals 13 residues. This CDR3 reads CASSSSGPREQFF. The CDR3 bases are TGTGCCAGCAGCTCTTCAGGACCCAGAGAGCAGTTCTTC.

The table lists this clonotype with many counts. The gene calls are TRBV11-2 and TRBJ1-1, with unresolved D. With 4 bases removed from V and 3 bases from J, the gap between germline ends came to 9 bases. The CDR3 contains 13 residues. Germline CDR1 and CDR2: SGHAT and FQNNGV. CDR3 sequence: CASSSKSYTEAFF. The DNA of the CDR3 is TGTGCCAGCAGCTCTAAATCTTACACTGAAGCTTTCTTT.

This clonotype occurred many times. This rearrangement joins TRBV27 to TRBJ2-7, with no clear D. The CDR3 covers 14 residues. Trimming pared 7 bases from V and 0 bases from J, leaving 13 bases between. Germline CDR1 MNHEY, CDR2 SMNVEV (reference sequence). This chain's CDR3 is CASNRSASSYEQYF. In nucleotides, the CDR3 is TGTGCCAGCAATCGGAGCGCAAGCTCCTACGAGCAGTACTTC.

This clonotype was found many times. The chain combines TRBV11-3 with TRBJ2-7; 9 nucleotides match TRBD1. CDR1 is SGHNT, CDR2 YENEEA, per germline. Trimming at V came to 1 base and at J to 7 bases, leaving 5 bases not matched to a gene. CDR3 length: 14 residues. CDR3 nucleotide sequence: TGTGCCAGCAGCTTAGGCGGGACAGGGCGAGAGCAGTACTTC. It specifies CASSLGGTGREQYF.

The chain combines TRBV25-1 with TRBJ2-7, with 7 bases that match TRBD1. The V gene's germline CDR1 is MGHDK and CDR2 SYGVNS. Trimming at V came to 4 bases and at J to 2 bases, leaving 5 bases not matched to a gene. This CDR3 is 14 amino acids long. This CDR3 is CASSVQGTTYEQYF. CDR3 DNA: TGTGCCAGCAGTGTACAGGGGACCACCTACGAGCAGTACTTC.

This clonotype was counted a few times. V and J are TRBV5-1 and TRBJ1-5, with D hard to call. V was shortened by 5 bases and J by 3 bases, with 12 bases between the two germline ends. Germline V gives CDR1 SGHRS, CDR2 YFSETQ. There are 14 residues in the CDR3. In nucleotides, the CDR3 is TGCGCCAGCAGACTGGACGGATCCAATCAGCCCCAGCATTTT. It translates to CASRLDGSNQPQHF.

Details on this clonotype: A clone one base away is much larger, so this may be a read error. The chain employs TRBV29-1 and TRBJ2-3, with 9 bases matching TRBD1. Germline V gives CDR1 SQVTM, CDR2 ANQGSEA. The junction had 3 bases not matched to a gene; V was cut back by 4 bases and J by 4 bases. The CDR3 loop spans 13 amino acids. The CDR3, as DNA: TGCAGCGTTGGGACAGGGGAATCAGATACGCAGTATTTT. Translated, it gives CSVGTGESDTQYF.

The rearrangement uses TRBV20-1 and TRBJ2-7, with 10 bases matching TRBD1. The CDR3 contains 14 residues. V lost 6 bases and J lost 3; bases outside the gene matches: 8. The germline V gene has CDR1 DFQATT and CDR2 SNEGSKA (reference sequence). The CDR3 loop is CSAQPGQGIYEQYF. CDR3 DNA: TGCAGTGCGCAACCGGGACAGGGGATCTACGAGCAGTACTTC.

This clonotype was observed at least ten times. In DNA form, the CDR3 reads TGCAGTGCTAGAGGCGGGAGGGCCGAGAATGAGCAGTTCTTC. Residues: CSARGGRAENEQFF. The rearrangement joins TRBV20-1 to TRBJ2-1; TRBD2 agrees at 9 bases. J was trimmed by 7 bases and V by 1 base; bases with no gene match: 5. This CDR3 has 14 residues. From germline, CDR1 is DFQATT and CDR2 SNEGSKA (reference sequence).

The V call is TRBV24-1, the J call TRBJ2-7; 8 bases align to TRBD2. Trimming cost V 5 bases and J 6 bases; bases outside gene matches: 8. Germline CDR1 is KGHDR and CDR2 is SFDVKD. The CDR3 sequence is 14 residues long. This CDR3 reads CATSGTGGPLEQYF. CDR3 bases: TGTGCCACCAGTGGGACGGGAGGGCCGCTCGAGCAGTACTTC.

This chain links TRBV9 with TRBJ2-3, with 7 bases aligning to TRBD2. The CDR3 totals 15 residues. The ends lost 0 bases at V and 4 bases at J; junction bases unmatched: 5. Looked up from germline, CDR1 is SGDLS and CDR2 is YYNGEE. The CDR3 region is CASSVGGSNPDTQYF. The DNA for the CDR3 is TGTGCCAGCAGCGTAGGCGGGAGTAATCCAGATACGCAGTATTTT. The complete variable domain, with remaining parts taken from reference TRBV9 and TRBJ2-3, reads DSGVTQTPKHLITATGQRVTLRCSPRSGDLSVYWYQQSLDQGLQFLIQYYNGEERAKGNILERFSAQQFPDLHSELNLSSLELGDSALYFCASSVGGSNPDTQYFGPGTRLTVL.

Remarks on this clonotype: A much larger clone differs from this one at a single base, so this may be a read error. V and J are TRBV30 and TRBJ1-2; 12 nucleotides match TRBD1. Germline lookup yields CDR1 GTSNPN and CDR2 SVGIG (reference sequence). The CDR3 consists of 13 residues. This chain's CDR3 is CAWGGTGGNGFTF. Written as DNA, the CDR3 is TGTGCCTGGGGGGGGACAGGGGGCAATGGCTTCACCTTC.

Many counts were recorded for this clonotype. The CDR3 sequence: CASREDSQETQYF. The CDR3 nucleotides read TGCGCCAGCAGAGAGGACAGCCAAGAGACCCAGTACTTC. The chain carries TRBV5-1 and TRBJ2-5; tentative D call: TRBD1 (6 bases). Germline V gene data show CDR1 as SGHRS and CDR2 as YFSETQ. The CDR3 extends over 13 amino acids. Trimming took 5 bases from V and 1 from J, leaving 9 bases between them.

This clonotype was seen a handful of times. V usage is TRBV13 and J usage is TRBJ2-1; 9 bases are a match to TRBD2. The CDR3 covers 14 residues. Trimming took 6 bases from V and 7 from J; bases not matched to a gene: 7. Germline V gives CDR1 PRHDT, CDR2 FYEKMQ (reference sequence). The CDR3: CASRGTSPTNEQFF. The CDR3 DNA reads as TGTGCCAGCAGGGGGACTAGCCCCACGAATGAGCAGTTCTTC.

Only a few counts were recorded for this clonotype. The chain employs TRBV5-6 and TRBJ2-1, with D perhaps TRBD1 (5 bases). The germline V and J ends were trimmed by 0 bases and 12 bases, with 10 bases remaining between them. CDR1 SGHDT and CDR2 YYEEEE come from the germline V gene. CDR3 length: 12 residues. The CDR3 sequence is CASSLDPGWQFF. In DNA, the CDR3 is TGTGCCAGCAGCTTGGACCCAGGGTGGCAGTTCTTC. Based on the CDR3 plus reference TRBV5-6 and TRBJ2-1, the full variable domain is DAGVTQSPTHLIKTRGQQVTLRCSPKSGHDTVSWYQQALGQGPQFIFQYYEEEERQRGNFPDRFSGHQFPNYSSELNVNALLLGDSALYLCASSLDPGWQFFGPGTRLTVL.

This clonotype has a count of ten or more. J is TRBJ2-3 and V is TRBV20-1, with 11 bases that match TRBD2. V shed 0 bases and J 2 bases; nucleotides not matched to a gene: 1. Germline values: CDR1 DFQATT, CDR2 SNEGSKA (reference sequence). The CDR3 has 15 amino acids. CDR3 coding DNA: TGCAGTGCTAGAGAGGGACTAGCGGACACAGATACGCAGTATTTT. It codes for CSAREGLADTDTQYF.

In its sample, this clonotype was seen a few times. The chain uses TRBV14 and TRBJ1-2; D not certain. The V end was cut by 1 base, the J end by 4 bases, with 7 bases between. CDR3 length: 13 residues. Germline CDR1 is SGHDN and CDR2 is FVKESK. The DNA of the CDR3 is TGTGCCAGCAGCCAAGTAGAACCCTATGGCTACACCTTC. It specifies CASSQVEPYGYTF. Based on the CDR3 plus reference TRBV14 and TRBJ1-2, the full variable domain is EAGVTQFPSHSVIEKGQTVTLRCDPISGHDNLYWYRRVMGKEIKFLLHFVKESKQDESGMPNNRFLAERTGGTYSTLKVQPAELEDSGVYFCASSQVEPYGYTFGSGTRLTVV.

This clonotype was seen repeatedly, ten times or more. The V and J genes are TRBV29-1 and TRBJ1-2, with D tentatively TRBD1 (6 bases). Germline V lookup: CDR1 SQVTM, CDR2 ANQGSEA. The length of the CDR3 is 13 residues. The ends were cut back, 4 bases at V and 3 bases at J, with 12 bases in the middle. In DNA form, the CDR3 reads TGCAGCGTTGGCGGACGGGGGCACTATGGCTACACCTTC. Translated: CSVGGRGHYGYTF.

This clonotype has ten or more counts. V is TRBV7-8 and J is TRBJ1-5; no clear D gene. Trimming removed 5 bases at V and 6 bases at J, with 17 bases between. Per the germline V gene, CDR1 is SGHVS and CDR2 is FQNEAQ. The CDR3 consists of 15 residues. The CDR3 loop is CASSLLRAPGQPQHF. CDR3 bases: TGTGCCAGCAGCCTCCTCCGGGCCCCAGGTCAGCCCCAGCATTTT.

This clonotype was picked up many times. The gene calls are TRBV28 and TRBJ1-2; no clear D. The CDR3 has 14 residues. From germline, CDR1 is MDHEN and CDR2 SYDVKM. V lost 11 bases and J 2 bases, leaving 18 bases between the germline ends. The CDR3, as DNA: TGTGCCGCCAGCGCCGGCAGCAAAAACTATGGCTACACCTTC. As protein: CAASAGSKNYGYTF.

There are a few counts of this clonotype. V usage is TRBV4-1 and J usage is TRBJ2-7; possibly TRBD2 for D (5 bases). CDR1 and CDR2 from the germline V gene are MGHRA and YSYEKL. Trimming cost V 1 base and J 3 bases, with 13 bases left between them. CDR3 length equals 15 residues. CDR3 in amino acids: CASSQVLAPNYEQYF. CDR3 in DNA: TGCGCCAGCAGCCAAGTCCTAGCTCCTAACTACGAGCAGTACTTC.

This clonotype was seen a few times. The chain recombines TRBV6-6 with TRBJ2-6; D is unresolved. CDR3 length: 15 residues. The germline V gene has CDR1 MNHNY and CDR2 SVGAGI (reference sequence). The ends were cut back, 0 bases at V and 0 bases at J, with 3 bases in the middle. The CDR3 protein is CASSYSDSGANVLTF. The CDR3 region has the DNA TGTGCCAGCAGTTACTCAGACTCTGGGGCCAACGTCCTGACTTTC.

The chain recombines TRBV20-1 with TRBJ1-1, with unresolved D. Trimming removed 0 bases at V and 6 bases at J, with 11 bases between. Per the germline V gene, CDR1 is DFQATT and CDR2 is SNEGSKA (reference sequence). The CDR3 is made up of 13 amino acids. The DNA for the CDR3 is TGCAGTGCTAGAGATCAGCGTAACCCTGAAGCTTTCTTT. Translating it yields CSARDQRNPEAFF.

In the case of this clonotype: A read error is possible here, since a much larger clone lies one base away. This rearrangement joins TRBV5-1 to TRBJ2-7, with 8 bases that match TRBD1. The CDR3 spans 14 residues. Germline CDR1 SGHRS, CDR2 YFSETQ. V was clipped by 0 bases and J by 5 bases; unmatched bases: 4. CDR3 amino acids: CASSLGSGGDEQYF. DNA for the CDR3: TGCGCCAGCAGCTTGGGGTCAGGGGGCGACGAGCAGTACTTC.